The rows below give T cell receptor beta chains drawn from one sample of a study of T cells in Graves' hyperthyroidism and ophthalmopathy. TCRdb itself ran the multiplex PCR reads through MiXCR, one entry per CDR3 protein. Here the sample spans 500,000 to 550,000 distinct CDR3 sequences, just under 20% being singletons. The sample taken for sequencing was blood. These receptors all stem from a middle-aged man with Graves' ophthalmopathy. CDR3s include the opening cysteine and the closing phenylalanine or tryptophan. D genes are given only for firm matches. Clone size, where shown, is once, few, many, or a class for clones that have expanded.

V gene: TRBV20-1; D gene: NA; clone size: many; J gene: TRBJ1-1; CDR3 DNA: TGCAGTGCTAGAGTAGTGGGGACTGAAGCTTTCTTT; CDR3 protein: CSARVVGTEAFF
V gene: TRBV7-9; D gene: NA; clone size: few; J gene: TRBJ2-5; CDR3 DNA: TGTGCCAGCCTACCGAGGGCGCAAGAGACCCAGTACTTC; CDR3 protein: CASLPRAQETQYF
V gene: TRBV4-3; D gene: TRBD1; clone size: few; J gene: TRBJ2-1; CDR3 DNA: TGCGCCAGCAGCCAAGACGCGTTTAGGGGACAGGGTTACAATGAGCAGTTCTTC; CDR3 protein: CASSQDAFRGQGYNEQFF
V gene: TRBV5-6; D gene: NA; clone size: NA; J gene: TRBJ2-1; CDR3 DNA: TGTGCCAGCAGCTTGGGGGGATCTAGGGTACCTGTAAAACGCTTCTACAATGAGCAGTTCTTC; CDR3 protein: CASSLGGSRVPVKRFYNEQFF
V gene: TRBV6-1; D gene: TRBD1; clone size: many; J gene: TRBJ1-5; CDR3 DNA: TGTGCCAGCAGTAGACAGGGGGGTGGTCAGCCCCAGCATTTT; CDR3 protein: CASSRQGGGQPQHF
V gene: TRBV29-1; D gene: TRBD2; clone size: NA; J gene: TRBJ2-3; CDR3 DNA: TGCAGCGTTGGTCTAGCGGGGGTCACAGATACGCAGTATTTT; CDR3 protein: CSVGLAGVTDTQYF
V gene: TRBV5-1; D gene: TRBD1; clone size: many; J gene: TRBJ2-3; CDR3 DNA: TGCGCCAGCAGCACACCTGACAGGGGTTACCCCGATACGCAGTATTTT; CDR3 protein: CASSTPDRGYPDTQYF
V gene: TRBV6-1; D gene: NA; clone size: few; J gene: TRBJ1-2; CDR3 DNA: TGTGCCAGCAGTTCCACAGGGTTGGGCGGCTACACCTTC; CDR3 protein: CASSSTGLGGYTF
V gene: TRBV5-6; D gene: TRBD1; clone size: NA; J gene: TRBJ1-1; CDR3 DNA: TGTGCCAGCAGCTTGCTGGACAGGTACACTGAAGCTTTCTTT; CDR3 protein: CASSLLDRYTEAFF
V gene: TRBV24-1; D gene: TRBD2; clone size: few; J gene: TRBJ2-5; CDR3 DNA: TGTGCCACCAGTGAGCCTAGCGGGAGTGACCAAGAGACCCAGTACTTC; CDR3 protein: CATSEPSGSDQETQYF
V gene: TRBV5-5; D gene: NA; clone size: few; J gene: TRBJ1-4; CDR3 DNA: TGTGCCAGGACCCGAGGGACGACTAATGAAAAACTGTTTTTT; CDR3 protein: CARTRGTTNEKLFF
V gene: TRBV12-3/TRBV12-4; D gene: NA; clone size: many; J gene: TRBJ2-3; CDR3 DNA: TGTGCCAGCAGTTTCGCGGGACTCAGCACAGATACGCAGTATTTT; CDR3 protein: CASSFAGLSTDTQYF
V gene: TRBV5-4; D gene: NA; clone size: NA; J gene: TRBJ1-1; CDR3 DNA: TGTGCCAGCAGCTTGGTTAATGGGGAGGCTTTCTTT; CDR3 protein: CASSLVNGEAFF
V gene: TRBV7-3; D gene: NA; clone size: NA; J gene: TRBJ2-1; CDR3 DNA: TGTGCCAGCAGCTCGGCGGGACCTCTTAATGAGCAGTTCTTC; CDR3 protein: CASSSAGPLNEQFF
V gene: TRBV5-1; D gene: NA; clone size: NA; J gene: TRBJ2-2; CDR3 DNA: TGCGCCAGCAGCTATGCCGGGACTCAGAACACCGGGGAGCTGTTTTTT; CDR3 protein: CASSYAGTQNTGELFF
V gene: TRBV7-8; D gene: NA; clone size: many; J gene: TRBJ1-1; CDR3 DNA: TGTGCCAGCAGCTTAGGCGGCGGGCTCACTGAAGCTTTCTTT; CDR3 protein: CASSLGGGLTEAFF
V gene: TRBV20-1; D gene: TRBD2; clone size: many; J gene: TRBJ2-3; CDR3 DNA: TGCAGTGCTAGAGGCTCCATTAGAGCGGGGGACACAGATACGCAGTATTTT; CDR3 protein: CSARGSIRAGDTDTQYF
V gene: TRBV6-1; D gene: TRBD2; clone size: few; J gene: TRBJ2-1; CDR3 DNA: TGTGCCAGCAGTTCCCAGGGCGGGAGGCCAGCGAATGAGCAGTTCTTC; CDR3 protein: CASSSQGGRPANEQFF
V gene: TRBV12-3/TRBV12-4; D gene: NA; clone size: many; J gene: TRBJ1-5; CDR3 DNA: TGTGCCAGCAGTTTAGAAATTCGGGATCGAACGCCCCAGCATTTT; CDR3 protein: CASSLEIRDRTPQHF
V gene: TRBV7-9; D gene: NA; clone size: NA; J gene: TRBJ2-3; CDR3 DNA: TGTGCCAGCAGCTTAGCGCCCGAGGATACGCAGTATTTT; CDR3 protein: CASSLAPEDTQYF
V gene: TRBV7-2; D gene: TRBD2; clone size: many; J gene: TRBJ2-1; CDR3 DNA: TGTGCCAGCAACCTACGACTAGCGGGAGAGTATGAGCAGTTCTTC; CDR3 protein: CASNLRLAGEYEQFF
V gene: TRBV6-2/TRBV6-3; D gene: TRBD2; clone size: few; J gene: TRBJ2-3; CDR3 DNA: TGTGCCAGCAGTTACCTTCCTGGGGAGCGGGGTAGCACAGATACGCAGTATTTT; CDR3 protein: CASSYLPGERGSTDTQYF
V gene: TRBV29-1; D gene: TRBD1; clone size: NA; J gene: TRBJ1-2; CDR3 DNA: TGCAGCGTTGAACAACAGGGGGCAGCTGGCTACACCTTC; CDR3 protein: CSVEQQGAAGYTF
V gene: TRBV5-1; D gene: NA; clone size: NA; J gene: TRBJ2-7; CDR3 DNA: TGCGCCAGCAGCTTGGGGGCGGCCACTTTCTACGAGCAGTACTTC; CDR3 protein: CASSLGAATFYEQYF
V gene: TRBV19; D gene: TRBD2; clone size: NA; J gene: TRBJ2-7; CDR3 DNA: TGTACCAGTAGCCCGGCTAGCGGGGGGACCGAGCAGTACTTC; CDR3 protein: CTSSPASGGTEQYF
V gene: TRBV20-1; D gene: NA; clone size: NA; J gene: TRBJ2-7; CDR3 DNA: TGCAGTGCTAATCCCACTTCGGGACAAGCCTACGAGCAGTACTTC; CDR3 protein: CSANPTSGQAYEQYF
V gene: TRBV5-1; D gene: NA; clone size: NA; J gene: TRBJ2-1; CDR3 DNA: TGCGCCAGCAGCTTGATGCTAGAGCAGTTCTTC; CDR3 protein: CASSLMLEQFF
V gene: TRBV12-3/TRBV12-4; D gene: TRBD2; clone size: many; J gene: TRBJ2-5; CDR3 DNA: TGTGCCAGCACTAGCGGGGGGGCCAAAGAGACCCAGTACTTC; CDR3 protein: CASTSGGAKETQYF
V gene: TRBV5-5; D gene: NA; clone size: few; J gene: TRBJ1-2; CDR3 DNA: TGTGCCAGCAGCTTGGGGAGCTCAAACTATGGCTACACCTTC; CDR3 protein: CASSLGSSNYGYTF
V gene: TRBV30; D gene: NA; clone size: many; J gene: TRBJ2-7; CDR3 DNA: TGTGCCTGGGGGTACTTCGGGGGTACCTACGAGCAGTACTTC; CDR3 protein: CAWGYFGGTYEQYF
V gene: TRBV27; D gene: NA; clone size: many; J gene: TRBJ2-1; CDR3 DNA: TGTGCCAGCCGGAACCGAGTCACCTACAATGAGCAGTTCTTC; CDR3 protein: CASRNRVTYNEQFF
V gene: TRBV11-2; D gene: NA; clone size: NA; J gene: TRBJ1-3; CDR3 DNA: TGTGCCAGCAGCTTGACCTTACAGGGAGCTGGGGGAAACACCATATATTTT; CDR3 protein: CASSLTLQGAGGNTIYF
V gene: TRBV2; D gene: NA; clone size: many; J gene: TRBJ2-2; CDR3 DNA: TGTGCCAGCAGCCCAAGTGGACACCGCGGGGAGCTGTTTTTT; CDR3 protein: CASSPSGHRGELFF
V gene: TRBV5-1; D gene: TRBD1; clone size: many; J gene: TRBJ1-5; CDR3 DNA: TGCGCCAGCAGCCCTCTCGGGACAGCCGGGGAGCCCCAGCATTTT; CDR3 protein: CASSPLGTAGEPQHF
V gene: TRBV11-3; D gene: TRBD2; clone size: NA; J gene: TRBJ2-5; CDR3 DNA: TGTGCCAGCAGCTGTCCACCGGGACTAGCGGGATTAGAGACCCAGTACTTC; CDR3 protein: CASSCPPGLAGLETQYF
V gene: TRBV20-1; D gene: NA; clone size: NA; J gene: TRBJ2-1; CDR3 DNA: TGCAGTGCTAGAGACCCGGGGGCCAATGAGCAGTTCTTC; CDR3 protein: CSARDPGANEQFF
V gene: TRBV7-2; D gene: NA; clone size: few; J gene: TRBJ2-3; CDR3 DNA: TGTGCCAGCAGCTTAGAAGCGTCTAGCACAGATACGCAGTATTTT; CDR3 protein: CASSLEASSTDTQYF
V gene: TRBV6-1; D gene: NA; clone size: once; J gene: TRBJ2-2; CDR3 DNA: TGTGCCAGCATAACCAGCGGGCGAGCTACCGGGGAGCTGTTTTTT; CDR3 protein: CASITSGRATGELFF
V gene: TRBV29-1; D gene: NA; clone size: NA; J gene: TRBJ1-1; CDR3 DNA: TGCAGCGTTAAATGGGGGCTAGGCACTGAAGCTTTCTTT; CDR3 protein: CSVKWGLGTEAFF